A selection of T cell receptor delta chains follows, all from one sample in a study of gamma-delta chains in newborns, infants, children. TCRdb fed the reads to CATT. The sample includes 2,000 to 2,500 delta-chain clones, around 8.7% of them seen just once. What was sequenced was blood. The receptors were gathered from a child who was a newborn, infant or young child, either healthy, febrile or measles-vaccinated (not recorded which). Both conserved end residues are part of each CDR3. A D gene is named only where the DNA matches it firmly. Clone sizes are given selectively: once, few, many, or a class where the clone is expanded.

D gene: TRDD3; V gene: TRDV2; CDR3 length: 19; J gene: TRDJ3; clone size: -; CDR3 protein: CACALLGAMISWDTRQMFF; CDR3 DNA: TGTGCCTGTGCCTTACTGGGGGCTATGATCTCCTGGGACACCCGACAGATGTTTTTC
D gene: TRDD3; V gene: TRDV2; CDR3 length: 21; J gene: TRDJ3; clone size: medium-sized; CDR3 protein: CACDTVAVGDRSSWDTRQMFF; CDR3 DNA: TGTGCCTGTGACACCGTAGCGGTGGGGGATCGGAGCTCCTGGGACACCCGACAGATGTTTTTC
D gene: TRDD3; V gene: TRDV1; CDR3 length: 24; J gene: TRDJ1; clone size: few; CDR3 protein: CALGERRGFLSVLGDTPGTEKLIF; CDR3 DNA: TGTGCTCTTGGGGAACGTCGAGGCTTCCTTTCTGTACTGGGGGATACGCCGGGAACCGAAAAACTCATCTTT
D gene: TRDD3; V gene: TRDV2; CDR3 length: 16; J gene: TRDJ2; clone size: -; CDR3 protein: CATVGDNKALTAQLFF; CDR3 DNA: TGTGCCACGGTGGGGGATAACAAAGCTTTGACAGCACAACTCTTCTTT
D gene: TRDD3; V gene: TRDV2; CDR3 length: 19; J gene: TRDJ1; clone size: -; CDR3 protein: CACRPLPSTPLGDYFELIF; CDR3 DNA: TGTGCCTGCCGCCCCCTTCCTTCGACCCCGCTGGGGGATTATTTCGAACTCATCTTT
D gene: TRDD3; V gene: TRDV2; CDR3 length: 20; J gene: TRDJ3; clone size: -; CDR3 protein: CATVEGGYQGGSWDTRQMFF; CDR3 DNA: TGTGCCACCGTCGAGGGGGGATACCAAGGGGGCTCCTGGGACACCCGACAGATGTTTTTC
D gene: TRDD3; V gene: TRDV2; CDR3 length: 19; J gene: TRDJ3; clone size: large; CDR3 protein: CACDILGDTSSWDTRQMFF; CDR3 DNA: TGTGCCTGTGACATACTGGGGGATACCAGCTCCTGGGACACCCGACAGATGTTTTTC
D gene: TRDD3; V gene: TRDV2; CDR3 length: 15; J gene: TRDJ3; clone size: -; CDR3 protein: CATVLGDTDTRQMFF; CDR3 DNA: TGTGCCACCGTACTGGGGGATACGGACACCCGACAGATGTTTTTC
D gene: -; V gene: TRDV2; CDR3 length: 14; J gene: TRDJ1; clone size: large; CDR3 protein: CACDTVGYTDKLIF; CDR3 DNA: TGTGCCTGTGACACCGTGGGATACACCGATAAACTCATCTTT
D gene: TRDD3; V gene: TRDV2; CDR3 length: 20; J gene: TRDJ1; clone size: medium-sized; CDR3 protein: CACDRISGGYFALGSDKLIF; CDR3 DNA: TGTGCCTGTGACCGGATTAGTGGGGGATACTTTGCTCTTGGTTCCGATAAACTCATCTTT
D gene: TRDD3; V gene: TRDV1; CDR3 length: 18; J gene: TRDJ1; clone size: -; CDR3 protein: CALGDPPSLLGDTDKLIF; CDR3 DNA: TGTGCTCTTGGGGACCCCCCTTCCCTACTGGGGGATACTGATAAACTCATCTTT
D gene: TRDD3; V gene: TRDV2; CDR3 length: 19; J gene: TRDJ3; clone size: large; CDR3 protein: CACDRRWGYGSWDTRQMFF; CDR3 DNA: TGTGCCTGTGACAGAAGGTGGGGATACGGCTCCTGGGACACCCGACAGATGTTTTTC
D gene: TRDD3; V gene: TRDV2; CDR3 length: 17; J gene: TRDJ3; clone size: -; CDR3 protein: CATWGIMNSWDTRQMFF; CDR3 DNA: TGTGCCACCTGGGGGATAATGAACTCCTGGGACACCCGACAGATGTTTTTC
D gene: TRDD3; V gene: TRDV2; CDR3 length: 20; J gene: TRDJ3; clone size: large; CDR3 protein: CACDTLLGDTRSWDTRQMFF; CDR3 DNA: TGTGCCTGTGACACCCTACTGGGGGATACGCGCTCCTGGGACACCCGACAGATGTTTTTC
D gene: TRDD3; V gene: TRDV1; CDR3 length: 23; J gene: TRDJ2; clone size: few; CDR3 protein: CALGVRPFLPDTGGRTLTAQLFF; CDR3 DNA: TGTGCTCTTGGGGTCCGCCCTTTCCTACCTGATACTGGGGGACGCACTTTGACAGCACAACTCTTCTTT